One and the same sample provided the 2 T cell receptor beta chains below, sequenced in a study of T cells in Graves' hyperthyroidism and ophthalmopathy. Amplified TCR beta CDR3 regions derived from RNA transcripts. HTBI primers were employed in a first-round RT-PCR of the TCR CDR3. TCRdb analysed the multiplex PCR reads with MiXCR anew, one entry per CDR3 protein. The sample contains 650,000 to 850,000 distinct CDR3 sequences, around 20% of which appear only once. The material sequenced was blood. The receptors were sampled from a woman between 45 and 60 years old with Graves' hyperthyroidism that later progressed to Graves' ophthalmopathy.

On this clonotype: The junction differs from germline at one of its ends, possibly a read error. This chain uses TRBV14 with TRBJ1-1; 7 positions match TRBD1. The CDR3 has 17 residues. CDR1 is SGHDN and CDR2 is FVKESK in the germline V gene. In DNA, the CDR3 is TGTGCCGGCAGCCCGGGGACAGAATCGCGCTGGAACACTGAAGCTTTCTTT. Residues: CAGSPGTESRWNTEAFF.

The chain is built from TRBV9 and TRBJ1-1, with D unclear. This CDR3 region has 14 residues. In germline, CDR1 is SGDLS, CDR2 YYNGEE. Trimming took 3 bases from V and 5 from J, leaving 14 bases between them. CDR3 protein: CASSERGSGTEAFF. CDR3 coding DNA: TGTGCCAGCAGCGAGAGAGGGAGTGGTACTGAAGCTTTCTTT.